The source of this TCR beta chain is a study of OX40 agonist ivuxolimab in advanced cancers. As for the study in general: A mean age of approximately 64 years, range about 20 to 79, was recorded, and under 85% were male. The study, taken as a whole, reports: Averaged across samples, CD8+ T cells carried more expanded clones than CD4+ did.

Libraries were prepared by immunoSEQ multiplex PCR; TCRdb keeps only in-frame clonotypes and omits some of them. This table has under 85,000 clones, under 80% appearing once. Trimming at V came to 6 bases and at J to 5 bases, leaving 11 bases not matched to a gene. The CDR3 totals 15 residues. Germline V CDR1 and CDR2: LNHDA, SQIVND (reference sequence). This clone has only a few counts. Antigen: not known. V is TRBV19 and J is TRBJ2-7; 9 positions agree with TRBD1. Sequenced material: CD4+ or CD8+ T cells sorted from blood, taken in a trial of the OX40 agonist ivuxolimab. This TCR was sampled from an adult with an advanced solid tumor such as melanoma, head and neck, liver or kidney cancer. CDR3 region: CASSIQGQGNNEQYF. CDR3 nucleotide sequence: TGTGCCAGTAGCATACAAGGACAGGGGAATAACGAGCAGTACTTC.